The 27 T cell receptor beta chains listed next were all sequenced from one sample in a study of blood T cell repertoires in COVID-19. Profiling relied on immunoSEQ multiplex PCR, and the TCRdb table lists in-frame clones only, not all of them. The table shows under 300,000 clones, with approximately 88% occurring only once. Sequencing was done on a sample of PBMCs or T cells enriched from blood (not recorded which). The source of these receptors is a woman aged 40 to 49 with acute COVID-19.

V usage is TRBV7-9 and J usage is TRBJ1-2; unclear D gene. In germline, CDR1 is SEHNR, CDR2 FQNEAQ (reference sequence). Trimming took 5 bases from V and 9 from J, leaving 16 bases between them. The length of the CDR3 is 13 residues. The CDR3 nucleotides are TGTGCCAGCAGCCCAGGTCCGGGGAAGAGCTACACCTTC. It codes for CASSPGPGKSYTF. Based on the CDR3 plus reference TRBV7-9 and TRBJ1-2, the full variable domain is DTGVSQNPRHKITKRGQNVTFRCDPISEHNRLYWYRQTLGQGPEFLTYFQNEAQLEKSRLLSDRFSAERPKGSFSTLEIQRTEQGDSAMYLCASSPGPGKSYTFGSGTRLTVV.

The chain couples TRBV7-9 to TRBJ1-6; 7 nucleotides align to TRBD1. The V gene end was trimmed by 5 bases and the J gene end by 16 bases; junction bases not matched to a gene: 8. From germline, CDR1 is SEHNR and CDR2 FQNEAQ (reference sequence). The CDR3 is 12 residues long. The CDR3 DNA reads TGTGCCAGCAGCCACCTGGGACAGACACTCCACTTT. This translates into CASSHLGQTLHF.

The rearrangement uses TRBV4-3 and TRBJ2-1, with 12 positions matching TRBD1. The CDR3 extends over 17 amino acids. The J segment lost 9 bases and the V segment lost 1 base, leaving 10 bases of the junction unmatched. Germline V gene data show CDR1 as LGHNA and CDR2 as YSLEER. The CDR3 sequence is CASSQGLPGQGASEQFF. CDR3 nucleotide sequence: TGCGCCAGCAGCCAAGGGCTACCGGGACAGGGGGCTAGTGAGCAGTTCTTC.

V usage is TRBV7-9 and J usage is TRBJ2-1; 8 bases match TRBD2. The trim removed 4 bases at V and 4 bases at J, leaving 12 bases unmatched. The V gene's germline CDR1 is SEHNR and CDR2 FQNEAQ (reference sequence). This CDR3 is built from 17 residues. The CDR3 coding sequence is TGTGCCAGCAGCTCCCAAGGGAAGGGCGGGAGGTACAATGAGCAGTTCTTC. Its protein is CASSSQGKGGRYNEQFF.

The chain recombines TRBV24-1 with TRBJ2-3; TRBD2 matches 11 bases. Germline CDR1 KGHDR, CDR2 SFDVKD. The CDR3 loop spans 19 amino acids. V lost 0 bases to trimming and J lost 3 bases; unmatched junction nucleotides: 10. The CDR3: CATSDLASGGINHTDTQYF. DNA for the CDR3: TGTGCCACCAGTGATTTGGCTAGCGGGGGGATCAATCATACAGATACGCAGTATTTT.

The V and J genes are TRBV27 and TRBJ1-1; 9 nucleotides line up with TRBD1. This CDR3 comprises 17 residues. The germline gives CDR1 MNHEY, CDR2 SMNVEV (reference sequence). V gave up 4 bases and J gave up 6 bases; unmatched junction bases: 15. CDR3 bases: TGTGCCAGCAGTTCCCGTCAAGGACAGGGGAGGGGTCCTGAAGCTTTCTTT. Amino acids: CASSSRQGQGRGPEAFF.

The gene calls are TRBV9 and TRBJ1-4; 11 bases map to TRBD1. The CDR3 spans 16 residues. V shed 5 bases, J shed 3 bases, and the junction held 6 bases outside the gene matches. CDR1 is SGDLS and CDR2 is YYNGEE in the germline V gene. The CDR3 protein is CASRDRGRVSNEKLFF. The CDR3 DNA follows: TGTGCCAGCAGGGACAGGGGGCGGGTCTCTAATGAAAAACTGTTTTTT.

This clone was detected only a few times. The rearrangement links TRBV12-3 or TRBV12-4 to TRBJ1-1, with D hard to call. This CDR3 comprises 13 residues. V lost 5 bases to trimming and J lost 1 base, with 8 bases between them. This CDR3 is CASSIRRNTEAFF. The CDR3 coding sequence is TGTGCCAGCAGTATACGGAGGAACACTGAAGCTTTCTTT.

This chain connects TRBV5-1 to TRBJ2-7, with 15 positions matching TRBD2. The length of the CDR3 is 16 residues. The V segment lost 4 bases and the J segment 7 bases; nucleotides outside the gene matches: 9. Germline V gene sequence: CDR1 SGHRS, CDR2 YFSETQ. CDR3 loop: CASSVGLAGGGWEQYV. The CDR3 DNA sequence: TGCGCCAGCAGCGTGGGACTAGCGGGAGGCGGTTGGGAGCAGTACGTC.

The V and J genes are TRBV5-8 and TRBJ2-7; 7 bases are shared with TRBD1. This CDR3 region has 15 residues. Germline V gives CDR1 SGHTS, CDR2 YDEGEE. With V trimmed by 5 bases and J by 1 base, 9 bases remained unmatched. In DNA, the CDR3 is TGTGCCAGCAGAACGACAGGGAAAGAATCCTACGAGCAGTACGTC. Its protein product is CASRTTGKESYEQYV.

J is TRBJ2-1 and V is TRBV10-1, with TRBD1 as a possible D gene (6 bases). Germline CDR1 is WNHNN and CDR2 is SYGVQD (reference sequence). CDR3 length: 16 amino acids. With 6 bases removed from V and 1 base from J, the gap between germline ends came to 16 bases. This CDR3 reads CASSLTGIGSYNEQFF. The DNA for the CDR3 is TGCGCCAGCAGCTTAACAGGGATTGGGTCCTACAATGAGCAGTTCTTC.

The chain combines TRBV21-1 with TRBJ1-4. TRBV21-1 has pseudogene status. The CDR3 spans 13 residues. The CDR3 loop reads CATSSGGGEKLFF. As DNA, the CDR3 is TGTGCCACCTCGTCCGGGGGGGGTGAAAAACTGTTTTTT.

The V gene is TRBV27, the J gene TRBJ1-2; 9 nucleotides agree with TRBD1. Unmatched junction bases numbered 2, after V lost 0 bases and J lost 0 bases. From germline, CDR1 is MNHEY and CDR2 SMNVEV (reference sequence). The CDR3 runs to 16 residues. The CDR3 DNA reads as TGTGCCAGCAGTTTATCCCGGGACAGGGCTAACTATGGCTACACCTTC. Encoded protein: CASSLSRDRANYGYTF.

The chain combines TRBV6-1 with TRBJ1-2; TRBD1 might be the D (6 bases). This CDR3 is built from 13 residues. In germline, CDR1 is MNHNS, CDR2 SASEGT. With 3 bases removed from V and 7 bases from J, the gap between germline ends came to 12 bases. The CDR3: CASSDHRAGGYTF. CDR3 DNA sequence: TGTGCCAGCAGTGATCACAGGGCGGGTGGCTACACCTTC.

V usage is TRBV30 and J usage is TRBJ2-7, with 8 bases lining up with TRBD1. The CDR3 runs to 11 residues. Trimming cost V 4 bases and J 6 bases; bases outside gene matches: 2. Germline V lookup: CDR1 GTSNPN, CDR2 SVGIG (reference sequence). CDR3 coding DNA: TGTGCCTGGACCACAGGGGGCGAGCAGTACTTC. The encoded protein is CAWTTGGEQYF.

The chain recombines TRBV4-1 with TRBJ2-1, with 12 bases lining up with TRBD2. Germline-derived CDR1 and CDR2 are MGHRA and YSYEKL. The V and J ends lost 0 bases and 8 bases, in that order; junction bases with no gene match: 5. CDR3 size: 16 residues. The CDR3 region is CASSQELRLAGDEQFF. For the CDR3, the DNA is TGCGCCAGCAGCCAAGAGTTGCGACTAGCGGGAGATGAGCAGTTCTTC.

V gene TRBV7-8 combines with J gene TRBJ1-3; TRBD1 aligns across 7 bases. In germline, CDR1 is SGHVS, CDR2 FQNEAQ. The V segment lost 4 bases and the J segment 7 bases; nucleotides outside the gene matches: 7. The CDR3 has 14 residues. The CDR3 sequence: CASSYDRAFNTIYF. In nucleotides, the CDR3 is TGTGCCAGCAGCTATGACAGGGCGTTTAACACCATATATTTT. Variable domain in full (rest from reference TRBV7-8 and TRBJ1-3): GAGVSQSPRYKVAKRGQDVALRCDPISGHVSLFWYQQALGQGPEFLTYFQNEAQLDKSGLPSDRFFAERPEGSVSTLKIQRTQQEDSAVYLCASSYDRAFNTIYFGEGSWLTVV.

As regards this clone: Other DNA sequences within the sample encode an identical CDR3. The chain links TRBV5-1 to TRBJ2-5; TRBD2 is a possible D gene (5 bases). V lost 1 base and J lost 2, with 9 bases in between. CDR3 size: 14 residues. Germline V gene data show CDR1 as SGHRS and CDR2 as YFSETQ. The CDR3 sequence: CASSLYGGQETQYF. CDR3 DNA sequence: TGCGCCAGCAGCTTGTATGGAGGACAAGAGACCCAGTACTTC. Filled out from reference TRBV5-1 and TRBJ2-5, the complete variable domain reads KAGVTQTPRYLIKTRGQQVTLSCSPISGHRSVSWYQQTPGQGLQFLFEYFSETQRNKGNFPGRFSGRQFSNSRSEMNVSTLELGDSALYLCASSLYGGQETQYFGPGTRLLVL.

As for this clone: Other DNA sequences within the sample encode an identical CDR3. This chain links TRBV4-3 with TRBJ1-3, with a possible D match to TRBD1 (5 bases). Trimming took off 0 bases at V and 4 bases at J, with 10 bases between the two ends. Germline-derived CDR1 and CDR2 are LGHNA and YSLEER. The CDR3 is 15 amino acids. The CDR3 protein is CASSQEAGRGNTIYF. For the CDR3, the DNA is TGCGCCAGCAGCCAAGAAGCAGGGAGGGGAAACACCATATATTTT.

The CDR3 spells CASSPSGSGTDTQYF. The CDR3 nucleotides read TGTGCCAGCAGCCCTAGCGGGAGTGGCACAGATACGCAGTATTTT. The chain combines TRBV5-4 with TRBJ2-3; TRBD2 matches 10 bases. Germline trimming cut 4 bases from V and 1 base from J; bases unmatched to any gene: 3. The CDR3 totals 15 residues. Germline loops: CDR1 SGHNT, CDR2 YYREEE (reference sequence).

V gene TRBV18 combines with J gene TRBJ1-4; a possible D gene is TRBD1 (5 bases). V was pared by 3 bases and J by 5 bases, with 13 bases between. This CDR3 comprises 15 residues. The V gene's germline CDR1 is KGHSH and CDR2 LQKENI. CDR3 residues: CASSPSKGQNEKLFF. The CDR3 DNA follows: TGTGCCAGCTCACCCTCCAAGGGGCAGAATGAAAAACTGTTTTTT.

The V and J genes are TRBV6-5 and TRBJ1-1; 7 nucleotides match TRBD1. Germline CDR1 is MNHEY and CDR2 is SVGAGI. The CDR3 consists of 13 residues. Trimming at V came to 8 bases and at J to 4 bases, leaving 7 bases not matched to a gene. The CDR3 loop reads CASDAGGGTEAFF. The DNA for the CDR3 is TGTGCCAGCGATGCAGGGGGAGGCACTGAAGCTTTCTTT.

The chain couples TRBV7-8 to TRBJ1-2; the match to TRBD1 covers 7 bases. V gave up 0 bases and J gave up 8 bases; unmatched junction bases: 15. The V gene's germline CDR1 is SGHVS and CDR2 FQNEAQ. This CDR3 has 17 residues. CDR3 DNA: TGTGCCAGCAGCTTAGCCTATAATCTACAGGGGTTAGTCGGCTACACCTTC. It yields the protein CASSLAYNLQGLVGYTF.

V is TRBV5-1 and J is TRBJ1-2; D is uncertain. Trimming pared 0 bases from V and 6 bases from J, leaving 15 bases between. CDR3 length equals 15 residues. Per the germline V gene, CDR1 is SGHRS and CDR2 is YFSETQ. The CDR3 sequence: CASSLAGRASDGYTF. The CDR3 DNA reads as TGCGCCAGCAGCTTGGCCGGGAGGGCATCCGATGGCTACACCTTC.

The V gene is TRBV5-5, the J gene TRBJ1-2, with 12 bases lining up with TRBD1. Germline CDR1 is SGHKS and CDR2 is YYEKEE (reference sequence). This CDR3 has 18 residues. Unmatched junction bases numbered 11, after V lost 3 bases and J lost 2 bases. CDR3 in amino acids: CASSSMPGQGAPNYGYTF. CDR3 sequence (DNA): TGTGCCAGCAGCTCGATGCCGGGACAGGGGGCGCCGAACTATGGCTACACCTTC. Using reference TRBV5-5 and TRBJ1-2 for the parts outside the CDR3, the full variable domain is DAGVTQSPTHLIKTRGQQVTLRCSPISGHKSVSWYQQVLGQGPQFIFQYYEKEERGRGNFPDRFSARQFPNYSSELNVNALLLGDSALYLCASSSMPGQGAPNYGYTFGSGTRLTVV.

The rearrangement links TRBV11-2 to TRBJ2-7; the match to TRBD2 covers 11 bases. CDR1 SGHAT and CDR2 FQNNGV come from the germline V gene. The ends lost 5 bases at V and 2 bases at J; junction bases unmatched: 14. The CDR3 has 18 amino acids. In DNA, the CDR3 is TGTGCCAGCAGCCGTACTAGCGGGGGCCGACTAAAACCCTACGAGCAGTACTTC. Amino acids: CASSRTSGGRLKPYEQYF.

Here the CDR3 DNA reads TGTGCCACCAGTGACCCTCGGACAGAGGGGGAGACCCAGTACTTC. The encoded protein is CATSDPRTEGETQYF. This chain links TRBV24-1 with TRBJ2-5; tentative D call: TRBD1 (6 bases). Germline loops: CDR1 KGHDR, CDR2 SFDVKD. The ends were cut back, 4 bases at V and 5 bases at J, with 16 bases in the middle. This CDR3 has 15 residues.